The text below deals with one T cell receptor beta chain. The sample belongs to a study of blood T cell repertoires in COVID-19. Study background: There were acute and convalescent COVID-19 samples, and they came from the United States, Italy and Spain. The analysed material was cDNA or gDNA that came from T cells, B-cell-depleted T cells, or PBMCs.

Those enrolled in Seattle joined during active infection and were followed longitudinally afterward. CDR3 length: 12 amino acids. V was cut by 5 bases and J by 1 base, with 8 bases left in between. CDR1 GTSNPN and CDR2 SVGIG come from the germline V gene (reference sequence). Authors' processing steps: Estimated nucleated cell counts came from reference gene primer amplification. Sequenced by immunoSEQ multiplex PCR; TCRdb stores in-frame clones only, minus some. V and J calls and clone size come straight from that table; D and trimming were deduced from the DNA. The sample lists tens of thousands of clones, approximately 81% occurring once.

The material sequenced was peripheral blood. The chain combines TRBV30 with TRBJ1-2; tentatively, D is TRBD1 (6 bases). The source of this sequence is a man between 60 and 75 years old with COVID-19, enrolled during active disease. CDR3: CAWAQGNYGYTF. The DNA of the CDR3 is TGTGCCTGGGCACAGGGTAACTATGGCTACACCTTC.